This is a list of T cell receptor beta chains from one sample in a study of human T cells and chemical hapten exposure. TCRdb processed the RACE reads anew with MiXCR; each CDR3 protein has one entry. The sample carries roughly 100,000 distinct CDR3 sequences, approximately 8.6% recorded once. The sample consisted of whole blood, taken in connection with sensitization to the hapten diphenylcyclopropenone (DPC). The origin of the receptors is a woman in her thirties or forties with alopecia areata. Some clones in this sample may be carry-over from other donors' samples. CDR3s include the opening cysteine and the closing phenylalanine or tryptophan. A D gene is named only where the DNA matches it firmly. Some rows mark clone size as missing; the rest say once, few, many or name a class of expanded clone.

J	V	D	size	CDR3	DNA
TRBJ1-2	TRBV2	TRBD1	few	CAGTGDRDYGYTF	TGTGCCGGGACAGGGGATCGGGACTATGGCTACACCTTC
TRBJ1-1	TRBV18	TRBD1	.	CASSPPTGVGNTEAFF	TGTGCCAGCTCACCACCGACAGGGGTGGGGAACACTGAAGCTTTCTTT
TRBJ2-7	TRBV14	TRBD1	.	CASSHAGGGYEQYF	TGTGCCAGCAGTCACGCAGGGGGTGGCTACGAGCAGTACTTC
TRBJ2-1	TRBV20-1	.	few	CSASKGGGEQFF	TGCAGTGCTAGTAAGGGGGGAGGTGAGCAGTTCTTC
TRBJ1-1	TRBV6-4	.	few	CASSRDPLSVLNTEAFF	TGTGCCAGCAGTCGGGACCCTTTATCAGTACTAAACACTGAAGCTTTCTTT
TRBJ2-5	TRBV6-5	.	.	CASSYSGEQETQYF	TGTGCCAGCAGTTACTCCGGGGAACAAGAGACCCAGTACTTC
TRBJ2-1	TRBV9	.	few	CASSVSTPGGYNEQFF	TGTGCCAGCAGCGTGTCAACACCCGGGGGCTACAATGAGCAGTTCTTC
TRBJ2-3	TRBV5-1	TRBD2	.	CASSLAGSGDTDTQYF	TGCGCCAGCAGCTTGGCTGGTAGCGGGGACACAGATACGCAGTATTTT
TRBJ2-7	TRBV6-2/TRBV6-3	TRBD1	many	CASGTGGWSEQYF	TGTGCCAGCGGGACAGGGGGCTGGAGCGAGCAGTACTTC
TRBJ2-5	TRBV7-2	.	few	CASRFPGALQETQYF	TGTGCCAGCAGATTTCCAGGGGCCCTACAAGAGACCCAGTACTTC
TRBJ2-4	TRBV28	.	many	CASSRRTESQYF	TGTGCCAGCAGTCGCAGGACGGAATCGCAGTACTTC
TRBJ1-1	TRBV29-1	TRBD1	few	CSVAQDRAFF	TGCAGCGTTGCCCAGGACAGGGCTTTCTTT
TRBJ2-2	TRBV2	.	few	CASTFYTGELFF	TGTGCCAGCACCTTTTACACCGGGGAGCTGTTTTTT
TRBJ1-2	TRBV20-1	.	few	CSASGGGTYGYTF	TGCAGTGCATCCGGGGGGGGCACCTATGGCTACACCTTC
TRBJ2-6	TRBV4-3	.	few	CASSQFIDTGANVLTF	TGCGCCAGCAGCCAGTTCATAGATACTGGGGCCAACGTCCTGACTTTC
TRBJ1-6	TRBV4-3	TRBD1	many	CASSPGQENNSPLHF	TGCGCCAGCAGCCCGGGACAGGAAAATAATTCACCCCTCCACTTT
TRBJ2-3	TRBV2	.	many	CASSADTDTQYF	TGTGCCAGCAGTGCAGATACAGATACGCAGTATTTT
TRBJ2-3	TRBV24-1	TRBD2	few	CATSDAELAEHTDTQYF	TGTGCCACCAGTGATGCCGAACTAGCGGAGCACACAGATACGCAGTATTTT
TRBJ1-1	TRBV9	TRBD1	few	CASSAKGTGGEAFF	TGTGCCAGCAGCGCAAAGGGGACAGGCGGTGAAGCTTTCTTT
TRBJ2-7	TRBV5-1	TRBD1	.	CASSPRGRQGYEQYF	TGCGCCAGCAGTCCCAGGGGGAGACAGGGCTACGAGCAGTACTTC
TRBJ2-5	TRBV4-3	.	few	CASSHGPSRETQYF	TGCGCCAGCAGCCATGGCCCGTCCCGGGAGACCCAGTACTTC
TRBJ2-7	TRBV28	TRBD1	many	CASSSGTGFYEQYF	TGTGCCAGCAGCTCCGGGACAGGGTTCTACGAGCAGTACTTC
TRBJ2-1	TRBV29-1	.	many	CSATGTDEQFF	TGCAGCGCAACGGGAACGGATGAGCAGTTCTTC
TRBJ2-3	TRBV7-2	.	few	CASSLEGPDTQYF	TGTGCCAGCAGCTTAGAGGGGCCAGATACGCAGTATTTT
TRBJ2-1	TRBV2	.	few	CASMGGRSYNEQFF	TGTGCCAGCATGGGGGGACGGTCGTACAATGAGCAGTTCTTC
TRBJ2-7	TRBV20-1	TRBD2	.	CSARHPTSGHYEQYF	TGCAGTGCTAGACATCCCACTAGCGGGCATTACGAGCAGTACTTC
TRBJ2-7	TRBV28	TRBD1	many	CASSPTGTGYEQYF	TGTGCCAGCAGTCCCACCGGGACAGGTTACGAGCAGTACTTC
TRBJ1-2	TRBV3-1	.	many	CASSQFFPPTDHYGYTF	TGTGCCAGCAGCCAATTTTTTCCGCCGACAGACCACTATGGCTACACCTTC
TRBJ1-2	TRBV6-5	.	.	CASSLTTGLYGYTF	TGTGCCAGCAGCTTAACGACGGGCCTGTATGGCTACACCTTC
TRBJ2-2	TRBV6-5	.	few	CASSYSYGGELFF	TGTGCCAGCAGTTACTCGTATGGTGGGGAGCTGTTTTTT
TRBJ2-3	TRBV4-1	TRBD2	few	CASSPGLARSSTDTQYF	TGCGCCAGCAGCCCCGGACTAGCGCGATCTAGCACAGATACGCAGTATTTT
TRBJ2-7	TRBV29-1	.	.	CSVLVSYGLYEQYF	TGCAGCGTCCTCGTCTCGTATGGCCTCTACGAGCAGTACTTC
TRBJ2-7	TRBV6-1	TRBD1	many	CASSARGQAPRGEQYF	TGTGCCAGCAGTGCGCGAGGACAGGCGCCCCGGGGCGAGCAGTACTTC
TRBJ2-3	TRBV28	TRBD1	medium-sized	CATSKPGQAQYF	TGTGCCACCTCGAAGCCGGGACAGGCGCAGTATTTT
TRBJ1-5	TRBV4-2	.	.	CASSQAKRANRQAYGQPQHF	TGTGCCAGCAGCCAGGCTAAAAGAGCGAACCGACAGGCCTACGGGCAGCCCCAGCATTTT
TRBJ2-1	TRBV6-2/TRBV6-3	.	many	CASRDYNEQFF	TGTGCCAGCAGGGATTACAATGAGCAGTTCTTC
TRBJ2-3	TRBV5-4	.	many	CASSRGGLTDPTDTQYF	TGTGCCAGCAGCAGGGGGGGGCTGACAGACCCCACAGATACGCAGTATTTT
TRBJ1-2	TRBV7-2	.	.	CASGRAANYGYTF	TGTGCCAGCGGCCGGGCTGCCAACTACGGCTACACCTTC
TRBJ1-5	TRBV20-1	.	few	CSARAVGQGLQPQHF	TGCAGTGCTAGAGCGGTCGGTCAGGGGTTGCAGCCCCAGCATTTT
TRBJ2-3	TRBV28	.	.	CASSSASSTRAQYF	TGTGCCAGCAGTTCCGCTTCGAGCACCCGGGCGCAGTATTTT
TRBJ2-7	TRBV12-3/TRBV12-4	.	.	CASSLASRLMGEQYF	TGTGCCAGCAGTTTAGCGTCCAGGCTGATGGGCGAGCAGTACTTC
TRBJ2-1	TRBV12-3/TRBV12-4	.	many	CASSLPGVHNEQFF	TGTGCCAGCAGTTTACCGGGGGTTCACAATGAGCAGTTCTTC
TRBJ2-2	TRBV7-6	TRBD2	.	CASSLVSGRVTGELFF	TGTGCCAGCAGCTTAGTTAGCGGGAGAGTCACCGGGGAGCTGTTTTTT
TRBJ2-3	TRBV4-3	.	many	CASSPAWGTDTQYF	TGCGCCAGCAGCCCCGCTTGGGGGACAGATACGCAGTATTTT
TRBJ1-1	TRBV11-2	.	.	CATAKGIGGTEAFF	TGTGCCACCGCAAAGGGGATTGGGGGAACTGAAGCTTTCTTT